These 4 T cell receptor beta chains were sequenced from one sample in a study of OX40 agonist ivuxolimab in advanced cancers. Libraries came from the immunoSEQ multiplex PCR assay. TCRdb carries this immuneACCESS record with in-frame sequences only. Its versions omit some clonotypes, under half of them owing to an unresolved V gene in the studies checked, with the rest unexplained. This sample comprises 70,000 or so clones, about nine tenths of them detected only once. Roughly 2.7% of the sample belongs to the ten largest clones. Sequenced material: CD4+ or CD8+ T cells sorted from blood, taken in a trial of the OX40 agonist ivuxolimab. All receptors derive from an adult with an advanced solid tumor such as melanoma, head and neck, liver or kidney cancer.

The chain is built from TRBV7-2 and TRBJ2-1, with D perhaps matching TRBD1 (5 bases). Germline V lookup: CDR1 SGHTA, CDR2 FQGNSA. V lost 6 bases and J 2 bases, leaving 11 bases between the germline ends. The CDR3 spans 14 residues. CDR3 loop: CASRIRGTYNEQFF. The CDR3 DNA sequence: TGTGCCAGCAGGATTAGGGGAACCTACAATGAGCAGTTCTTC.

This rearrangement joins TRBV28 to TRBJ2-4, with TRBD2 matching 9 bases. Germline V gives CDR1 MDHEN, CDR2 SYDVKM. The CDR3 sequence is 15 residues long. V shed 2 bases and J 5 bases; nucleotides not matched to a gene: 4. CDR3 region: CASSLAGGPQNIQYF. The CDR3 nucleotides read TGTGCCAGCAGTTTAGCGGGAGGGCCGCAAAACATTCAGTACTTC.

This clone appeared once. V is TRBV5-1 and J is TRBJ1-2; D might be TRBD1 (5 bases). The V gene lost 4 bases and the J gene lost 5 bases, with 18 bases spanning the gap. CDR1 is SGHRS and CDR2 is YFSETQ in the germline V gene. CDR3 length: 15 amino acids. CDR3 bases: TGCGCCAGCAGCCCCCGGGACCCGGGCGTATATGGCTACACCTTC. Its translation is CASSPRDPGVYGYTF.

The J gene is TRBJ2-7, the V gene TRBV6-5; no firm D call. The CDR3 extends over 14 amino acids. The V end lost 6 bases, the J end lost 5 bases, and 17 bases lay between the germline ends. Per the germline V gene, CDR1 is MNHEY and CDR2 is SVGAGI. The CDR3 sequence: CASRFATGRDEQYF. In DNA, the CDR3 is TGTGCCAGCAGATTCGCCACGGGTAGGGACGAGCAGTACTTC.